The 11 T cell receptor beta chains below come from one sample, sequenced in a study of cytomegalovirus exposure and HLA in healthy donors (dated by TCRdb to 2017 to 2019). The library was prepared using the immunoSEQ multiplex PCR assay. For the multiplex PCR, a mixture combining 60 forward primers for TCR Vbeta segments and 13 reverse primers for TCR Jbeta segments was used. This immuneACCESS table, as held by TCRdb, lists in-frame sequences with V and J called but not all clones. Of the missing ones, under half trace to an unresolved V gene in checked studies; the others have no known cause. Here the sample has tens of thousands of clones; roughly three quarters occur a single time. The ten most abundant clones make up 2.5% to 3.5% of the sample. The sequenced sample was PBMCs. Receptor source: a man younger than 45 in good health and CMV-seronegative.

The V gene is TRBV7-9, the J gene TRBJ2-3, with D perhaps matching TRBD1 (6 bases). CDR1 is SEHNR and CDR2 is FQNEAQ in the germline V gene (reference sequence). V gave up 4 bases and J gave up 6 bases, with 20 bases separating them. CDR3 length: 16 amino acids. The CDR3 DNA sequence: TGTGCCAGCAGCTCTACCCCAGGGGTTTCATTCGATACGCAGTATTTT. Amino acid sequence: CASSSTPGVSFDTQYF.

J is TRBJ2-7 and V is TRBV28, with D possibly being TRBD2 (7 bases). Trimming cost V 5 bases and J 3 bases, with 14 bases left between them. There are 14 residues in the CDR3. Germline assignment: CDR1 MDHEN and CDR2 SYDVKM. CDR3 nucleotides: TGTGCCAGCAGTCGGGAGGACAGATTCTACGAGCAGTACTTC. It specifies CASSREDRFYEQYF.

CDR3 in DNA: TGTGCCAGCAGTGGCGACATGGGGGGGCTTGAGACCCAGTACTTC. Translating it yields CASSGDMGGLETQYF. V usage is TRBV2 and J usage is TRBJ2-5; the D gene is possibly TRBD2 (7 bases). The CDR3 totals 15 residues. Between the trimmed V and J ends, which lost 4 bases and 5 bases, there was a span of 17 bases. Germline CDR1 and CDR2: SNHLY and FYNNEI.

The rearrangement links TRBV7-6 to TRBJ1-4, with D perhaps matching TRBD1 (5 bases). V was cut by 6 bases and J by 3 bases, with 17 bases left in between. The CDR3 is 16 amino acids. CDR1 is SGHVS, CDR2 FNYEAQ, per germline. CDR3 residues: CASSERGGIANEKLFF. In DNA form, the CDR3 reads TGTGCCAGCAGTGAACGGGGGGGTATAGCTAATGAAAAACTGTTTTTT.

This clone was seen a single time. The chain combines TRBV9 with TRBJ1-2; 11 bases map to TRBD1. Germline CDR1 reads SGDLS; CDR2 reads YYNGEE. Trimming took 3 bases from V and 0 from J; bases not matched to a gene: 4. The CDR3 runs 16 residues. CDR3: CASSAPGQGANYGYTF. The CDR3 coding sequence is TGTGCCAGCAGCGCTCCGGGACAGGGGGCTAACTATGGCTACACCTTC.

The rearrangement links TRBV5-1 to TRBJ2-3; D unclear. The CDR3 has 15 amino acids. V was shortened by 0 bases and J by 5 bases, with 13 bases between the two germline ends. From germline, CDR1 is SGHRS and CDR2 YFSETQ. CDR3 loop: CASSLAGQLVDTQYF. The CDR3, as DNA: TGCGCCAGCAGCTTGGCAGGCCAATTAGTAGATACGCAGTATTTT.

The gene calls are TRBV4-1 and TRBJ1-2, with 9 bases identical to TRBD1. This CDR3 is built from 16 residues. Germline trimming cut 3 bases from V and 8 bases from J; bases unmatched to any gene: 13. CDR1 is MGHRA and CDR2 is YSYEKL in the germline V gene. The CDR3 coding sequence is TGCGCCAGCAGCCAGCCGGGACAGGGAGGTTTCGGAGGCTACACCTTC. As protein: CASSQPGQGGFGGYTF.

The chain uses TRBV28 and TRBJ1-3; TRBD1 might be the D (6 bases). With 2 bases removed from V and 1 base from J, the gap between germline ends came to 12 bases. This CDR3 is 16 amino acids long. CDR1 is MDHEN, CDR2 SYDVKM, per germline. As DNA, the CDR3 is TGTGCCAGCAGTTTAGTTGTGGGGGCTTCTGGAAACACCATATATTTT. Translating gives CASSLVVGASGNTIYF.

The chain couples TRBV7-2 to TRBJ2-5; maybe TRBD2 (5 bases). TRBJ2-7 matches the DNA end more closely, so the J call is doubtful. There are 12 residues in the CDR3. Germline-derived CDR1 and CDR2 are SGHTA and FQGNSA. The CDR3 DNA follows: TGTGCCATACCGACGGGGTTCGGCGAGCAGTACTTC. It is translated as CAIPTGFGEQYF.

The sample holds a few counts of this clone. The chain uses TRBV14 and TRBJ2-7; possibly TRBD1 for D (5 bases). Trimming shortened V by 2 bases and J by 5 bases, and 16 bases separated the two germline ends. The CDR3 totals 15 residues. Germline V gene sequence: CDR1 SGHDN, CDR2 FVKESK. CDR3 sequence: CASSQWEGAWNEQYF. The CDR3 DNA reads TGTGCCAGCAGCCAATGGGAAGGGGCGTGGAACGAGCAGTACTTC.

The rearrangement uses TRBV5-8 and TRBJ2-7, with D possibly matching TRBD1 (6 bases). The CDR3 is 15 residues long. V gave up 4 bases and J gave up 5 bases, with 19 bases separating them. Germline V gene data show CDR1 as SGHTS and CDR2 as YDEGEE. The CDR3 loop is CASSLEGRGSDEQYF. For the CDR3, the DNA is TGTGCCAGCAGCCTGGAAGGCAGGGGCTCGGACGAGCAGTACTTC.